This TCR beta chain was obtained from a study of patients and donors after allogeneic stem cell transplantation. The CDR3 totals 16 residues. J was trimmed by 1 base and V by 0 bases; bases with no gene match: 6. Per the germline V gene, CDR1 is SGDLS and CDR2 is YYNGEE. One entry per CDR3 protein, called by TCRdb with MiXCR from the RT-PCR reads. The table lists approximately 200,000 distinct CDR3 sequences, around two fifths of them singletons, with less than 40% in the top ten. Sequenced sample: blood, either unsorted or a sorted T cell fraction (not recorded which). The chain has TRBV9 and TRBJ2-5; TRBD2 matches at 7 bases. The TCR comes from a human donor who was either an allogeneic HSCT recipient or a stem cell or donor lymphocyte infusion donor (not recorded which). It is not recorded whose cells these are; they may come from a transplant donor. Written as DNA, the CDR3 is TGTGCCAGCAGCGTAGCCGGGGGAGGGCTCCAAGAGACCCAGTACTTC. It specifies CASSVAGGGLQETQYF.